A single sample gave rise to the 4 T cell receptor beta chains below, sequenced in a study of blood T cell repertoires in COVID-19. Profiled with immunoSEQ multiplex PCR; TCRdb holds only in-frame clones, not every one. Of fewer than 300,000 clones detected, 90% appear once; the ten largest clones hold 1% to 1.3%. The sample was PBMCs or T cells enriched from blood (not recorded which). These receptors were collected from a young woman who had recovered from COVID-19.

The sample holds one count of this clone. The chain recombines TRBV28 with TRBJ1-3; 7 nucleotides line up with TRBD1. This CDR3 region has 15 residues. Germline CDR1 is MDHEN and CDR2 is SYDVKM. The trim removed 7 bases at V and 0 bases at J, leaving 6 bases unmatched. The CDR3 coding sequence is TGTGCCAGCAATCGCGCAGGGGGCTCTGGAAACACCATATATTTT. It encodes CASNRAGGSGNTIYF.

The rearrangement joins TRBV6-6 to TRBJ1-6; D might be TRBD1 (6 bases). The CDR3 sequence is 16 residues long. Looked up from germline, CDR1 is MNHNY and CDR2 is SVGAGI (reference sequence). V was pared by 5 bases and J by 7 bases, with 18 bases between. In DNA, the CDR3 is TGTGCCAGCAGTACATCGGGTAGGGGGGGGAATTCACCCCTCCACTTT. As protein: CASSTSGRGGNSPLHF.

V gene TRBV28 combines with J gene TRBJ1-3, with D uncertain. Deletions cut 3 bases from V and 7 bases from J, with 4 bases between. The CDR3 spans 11 residues. CDR1 and CDR2 from the germline V gene are MDHEN and SYDVKM. CDR3: CASSFENTIYF. The DNA of the CDR3 is TGTGCCAGCAGTTTTGAGAACACCATATATTTT.

This rearrangement joins TRBV29-1 to TRBJ2-1, with 10 positions matching TRBD2. The V segment lost 8 bases and the J segment 2 bases; nucleotides outside the gene matches: 12. The germline V gene encodes CDR1 SQVTM and CDR2 ANQGSEA. CDR3 length: 16 amino acids. The CDR3 DNA sequence: TGCAGCCTAAGGGCCTTAGCGGGAGGAACCTACAATGAGCAGTTCTTC. Its translation: CSLRALAGGTYNEQFF.